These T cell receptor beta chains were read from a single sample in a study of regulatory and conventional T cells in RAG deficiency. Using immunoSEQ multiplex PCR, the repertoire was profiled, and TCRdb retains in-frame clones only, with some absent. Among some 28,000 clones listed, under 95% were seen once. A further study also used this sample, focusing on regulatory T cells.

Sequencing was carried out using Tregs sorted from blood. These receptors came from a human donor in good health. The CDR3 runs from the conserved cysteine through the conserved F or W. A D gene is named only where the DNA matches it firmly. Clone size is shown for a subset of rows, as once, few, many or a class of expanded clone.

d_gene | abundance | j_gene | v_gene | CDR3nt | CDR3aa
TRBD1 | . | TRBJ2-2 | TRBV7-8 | TGTGCCAGCAGCTTAACGGGACAGGGGGAACCCGGGGAGCTGTTTTTT | CASSLTGQGEPGELFF
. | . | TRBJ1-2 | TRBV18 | TGTGCCAGCTCGCCCCAAGTTGGGGGCGAGGTCTATGGCTACACCTTC | CASSPQVGGEVYGYTF
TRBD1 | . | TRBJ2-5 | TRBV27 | TGTGCCAGCAGTCAACAGGGGACGGAAGAGACCCAGTACTTC | CASSQQGTEETQYF
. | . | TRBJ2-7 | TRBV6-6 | TGTGCCAGCAGTTACCTAGGCAGAGGCTACGAGCAGTACTTC | CASSYLGRGYEQYF
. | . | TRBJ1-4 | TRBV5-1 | TGCGCCAGCAGCTTATGGGGGCAGACTAATGAAAAACTGTTTTTT | CASSLWGQTNEKLFF
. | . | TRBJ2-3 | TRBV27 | TGTGCCAGCAGTCCCCGACAAATCGCAGATACGCAGTATTTT | CASSPRQIADTQYF
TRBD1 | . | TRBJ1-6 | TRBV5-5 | TGTGCCAGCATGCAGGGGGCATCCTATAATTCACCCCTCCACTTT | CASMQGASYNSPLHF
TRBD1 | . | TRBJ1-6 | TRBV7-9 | TGTGCCAGCAGCCGGGACAGGAGAAATTCACCCCTCCACTTT | CASSRDRRNSPLHF
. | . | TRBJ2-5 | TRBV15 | TGTGCCACCAGCAGATTTGGATCCTCCGTTCCAGAGACCCAGTACTTC | CATSRFGSSVPETQYF
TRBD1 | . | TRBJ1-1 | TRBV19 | TGTGCCAGTAGTGTCCAACAGGGGTTGAACACTGAAGCTTTCTTT | CASSVQQGLNTEAFF
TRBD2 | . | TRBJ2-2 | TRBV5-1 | TGCGCCAGCGCCAGTGTAGCGGGGATTACCGGGGAGCTGTTTTTT | CASASVAGITGELFF
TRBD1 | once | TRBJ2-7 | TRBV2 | TGTGCCAGCAGTGAATCCTTACCGGGACAGGGAGGTTTCGAGCAGTACTTC | CASSESLPGQGGFEQYF
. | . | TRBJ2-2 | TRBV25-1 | TGTGCCAGCAGTGATCCGGGACTCCATCGCGGGGAGCTGTTTTTT | CASSDPGLHRGELFF
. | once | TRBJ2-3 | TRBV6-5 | TGTGCCAGCAGTCGGAGCGGGCTAAGCACAGATACGCAGTATTTT | CASSRSGLSTDTQYF
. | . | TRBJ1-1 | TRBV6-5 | TGTGCCAGCAGTTACTCGGCCGGGGGCTACACTGAAGCTTTCTTT | CASSYSAGGYTEAFF
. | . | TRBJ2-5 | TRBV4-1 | TGCGCCAGCAGCCCATCACGGAGGGGACAGGAGACCCAGTACTTC | CASSPSRRGQETQYF
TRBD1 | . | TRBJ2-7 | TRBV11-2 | TGTGCCAGCAGCCTAAGCGACAGGGCCTACGAGCAGTACTTC | CASSLSDRAYEQYF
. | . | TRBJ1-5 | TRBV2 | TGTGCCAGCAGTTATCAGGGAAGTGGTTTGGGCAATCAGCCCCAGCATTTT | CASSYQGSGLGNQPQHF
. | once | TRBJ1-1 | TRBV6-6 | TGTGCCAGCAGTTACAGACATACGGACACTGAAGCTTTCTTT | CASSYRHTDTEAFF
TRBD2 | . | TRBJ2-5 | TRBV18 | TGTGCCAGCTCACTCCCACGGACTAGCGCAGAGACCCAGTACTTC | CASSLPRTSAETQYF
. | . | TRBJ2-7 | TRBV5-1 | TGCGCCAGCAGCTCACCATCCTACGAGCAGTACTTC | CASSSPSYEQYF
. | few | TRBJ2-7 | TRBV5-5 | TGTGCCTCTCGGCAGAGAAATCCGGGCCTAGGGCTCTCCTACGAGCAGTACTTC | CASRQRNPGLGLSYEQYF
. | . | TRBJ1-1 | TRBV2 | TGTGCCAGCAGTGATAGTAACGGGATCCTTGACACTGAAGCTTTCTTT | CASSDSNGILDTEAFF
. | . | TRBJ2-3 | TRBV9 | TGTGCCAGCAGCGTTCTGCAGGAGGATACGCAGTATTTT | CASSVLQEDTQYF